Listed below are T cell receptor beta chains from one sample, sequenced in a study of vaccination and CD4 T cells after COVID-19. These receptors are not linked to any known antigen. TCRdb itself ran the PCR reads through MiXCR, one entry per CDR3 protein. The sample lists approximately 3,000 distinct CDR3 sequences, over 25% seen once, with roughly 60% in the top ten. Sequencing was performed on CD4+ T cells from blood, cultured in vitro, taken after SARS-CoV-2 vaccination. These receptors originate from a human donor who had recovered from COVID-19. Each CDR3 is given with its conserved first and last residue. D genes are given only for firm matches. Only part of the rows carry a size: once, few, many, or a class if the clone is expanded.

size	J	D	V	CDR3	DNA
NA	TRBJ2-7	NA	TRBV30	CAWAAFYEQYF	TGTGCCTGGGCGGCATTCTACGAGCAGTACTTC
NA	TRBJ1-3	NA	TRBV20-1	CSASVDLAGNTIYF	TGCAGTGCTAGTGTGGATCTGGCTGGAAACACCATATATTTT
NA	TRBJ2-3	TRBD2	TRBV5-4	CASSSAGGAADTQYF	TGTGCCAGCAGCTCAGCGGGGGGGGCAGCAGATACGCAGTATTTT
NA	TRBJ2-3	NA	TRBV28	CASIHGGATDTQYF	TGTGCCAGCATCCATGGGGGGGCCACAGATACGCAGTATTTT
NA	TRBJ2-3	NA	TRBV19	CVSSPELTDTQYF	TGTGTCAGTAGCCCGGAGCTCACAGATACGCAGTATTTT
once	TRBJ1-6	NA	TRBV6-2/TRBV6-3	CASSTWTGGVSPLHF	TGTGCCAGCAGTACTTGGACGGGGGGGGTTTCACCCCTCCACTTT
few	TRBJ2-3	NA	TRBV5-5	CASSFSGSTDTQYF	TGTGCCAGCAGCTTTAGCGGATCCACAGATACGCAGTATTTT
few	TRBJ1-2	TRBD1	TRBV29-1	CSVEGTGVYGYTF	TGCAGCGTTGAAGGGACAGGGGTGTATGGCTACACCTTC
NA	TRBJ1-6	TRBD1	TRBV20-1	CSASGGTGSMSNSPLHF	TGCAGTGCTAGCGGCGGGACAGGGAGTATGAGTAATTCACCCCTCCACTTT
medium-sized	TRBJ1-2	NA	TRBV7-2	CASSLDREGYTF	TGTGCCAGCAGCTTAGACAGGGAGGGCTACACCTTC
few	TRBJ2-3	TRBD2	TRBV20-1	CSALGTSGITDTQYF	TGCAGTGCTTTAGGGACTAGCGGAATCACAGATACGCAGTATTTT
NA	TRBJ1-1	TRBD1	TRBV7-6	CASSLPGQGMGEAFF	TGTGCCAGCAGCTTACCGGGACAGGGTATGGGTGAAGCTTTCTTT
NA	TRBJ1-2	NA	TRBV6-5	CASSYSSQAFYGYTF	TGTGCCAGCAGTTACTCCAGCCAGGCCTTCTATGGCTACACCTTC
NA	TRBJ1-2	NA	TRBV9	CASSGDRGYTF	TGTGCCAGCAGCGGTGACAGGGGCTACACCTTC
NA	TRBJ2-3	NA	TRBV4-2	CASSQDGGGGGRDTQYF	TGTGCCAGCAGCCAAGATGGGGGCGGCGGGGGCAGAGATACGCAGTATTTT
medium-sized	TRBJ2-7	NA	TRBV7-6	CASSLMEGPSYEQYF	TGTGCCAGCAGCTTAATGGAGGGACCCTCCTACGAGCAGTACTTC